A selection of T cell receptor beta chains follows, all from one sample in a study of blood T cell repertoires in COVID-19. Clones were sequenced by immunoSEQ multiplex PCR, and TCRdb holds only the in-frame ones, with some missing. The sample records hundreds of thousands of clones, around 90% being singletons. The sample was peripheral blood. The origin of the receptors is a man aged 18 to 30 with active or convalescent COVID-19. Both conserved end residues are part of each CDR3. Each record gives: J gene, D gene, CDR3 length, clone size, V gene, CDR3 protein, CDR3 DNA. D genes are given only for firm matches. Only part of the rows carry a size: once, few, many, or a class if the clone is expanded.

j_gene: TRBJ2-7; d_gene: NA; len: 13; abundance: NA; v_gene: TRBV2; CDR3aa: CASDDTHRMEQYF; CDR3nt: TGTGCCAGCGACGACACCCACAGGATGGAGCAGTACTTC
j_gene: TRBJ1-2; d_gene: NA; len: 14; abundance: NA; v_gene: TRBV5-1; CDR3aa: CASSSNPQVYGYTF; CDR3nt: TGCGCCAGCAGCTCCAACCCGCAGGTCTATGGCTACACCTTC
j_gene: TRBJ2-1; d_gene: TRBD2; len: 14; abundance: NA; v_gene: TRBV19; CDR3aa: CASSTSGGTHEQFF; CDR3nt: TGTGCCAGTAGTACTAGCGGGGGGACCCATGAGCAGTTCTTC
j_gene: TRBJ2-3; d_gene: TRBD2; len: 20; abundance: NA; v_gene: TRBV9; CDR3aa: CASSVEKGTSGLPSTDTQYF; CDR3nt: TGTGCCAGCAGCGTAGAGAAAGGGACTAGCGGGCTTCCCAGCACAGATACGCAGTATTTT
j_gene: TRBJ1-5; d_gene: NA; len: 12; abundance: once; v_gene: TRBV5-6; CDR3aa: CASSLGQQPQHF; CDR3nt: TGTGCCAGCAGCTTGGGGCAACAGCCCCAGCATTTT
j_gene: TRBJ1-5; d_gene: NA; len: 12; abundance: NA; v_gene: TRBV12-3/TRBV12-4; CDR3aa: CASRWGGQPQHF; CDR3nt: TGTGCCAGCAGATGGGGGGGTCAGCCCCAGCATTTT
j_gene: TRBJ2-1; d_gene: TRBD2; len: 17; abundance: NA; v_gene: TRBV9; CDR3aa: CASSVRSGESPFNEQFF; CDR3nt: TGTGCCAGCAGCGTAAGGAGCGGGGAGTCCCCTTTCAATGAGCAGTTCTTC
j_gene: TRBJ1-6; d_gene: NA; len: 15; abundance: NA; v_gene: TRBV18; CDR3aa: CASSPRQGTNSPLHF; CDR3nt: TGTGCCAGCTCACCACGTCAGGGGACCAACTCACCCCTCCACTTT
j_gene: TRBJ2-1; d_gene: NA; len: 15; abundance: NA; v_gene: TRBV9; CDR3aa: CASSAEASRGHEQFF; CDR3nt: TGTGCCAGCAGCGCAGAGGCTAGTAGGGGCCATGAGCAGTTCTTC
j_gene: TRBJ2-1; d_gene: NA; len: 11; abundance: NA; v_gene: TRBV18; CDR3aa: CASSPPGEQFF; CDR3nt: TGTGCCAGCTCACCCCCAGGGGAGCAGTTCTTC
j_gene: TRBJ2-5; d_gene: NA; len: 14; abundance: few; v_gene: TRBV5-1; CDR3aa: CASSLIVGRETQYF; CDR3nt: TGCGCCAGCAGCTTGATTGTGGGGAGAGAGACCCAGTACTTC
j_gene: TRBJ1-1; d_gene: NA; len: 12; abundance: NA; v_gene: TRBV7-9; CDR3aa: CASSQTREEAFF; CDR3nt: TGTGCCAGCAGCCAAACCAGGGAAGAAGCTTTCTTT
j_gene: TRBJ2-5; d_gene: TRBD2; len: 15; abundance: NA; v_gene: TRBV13; CDR3aa: CASSLVAGGEETQYF; CDR3nt: TGTGCCAGCAGCTTAGTAGCGGGGGGGGAAGAGACCCAGTACTTC
j_gene: TRBJ2-1; d_gene: NA; len: 13; abundance: once; v_gene: TRBV19; CDR3aa: CASIGVQGGEQFF; CDR3nt: TGTGCCAGTATAGGCGTTCAGGGAGGTGAGCAGTTCTTC
j_gene: TRBJ1-2; d_gene: NA; len: 13; abundance: NA; v_gene: TRBV12-3/TRBV12-4; CDR3aa: CASSPTGLYGYTF; CDR3nt: TGTGCCAGCAGTCCCACAGGGTTATATGGCTACACCTTC
j_gene: TRBJ2-3; d_gene: NA; len: 13; abundance: NA; v_gene: TRBV5-6; CDR3aa: CASSEAGTDTQYF; CDR3nt: TGTGCCAGCAGCGAGGCGGGGACAGATACGCAGTATTTT
j_gene: TRBJ1-5; d_gene: TRBD1; len: 13; abundance: once; v_gene: TRBV5-6; CDR3aa: CASATGGDQPQHF; CDR3nt: TGTGCCAGCGCTACAGGGGGCGATCAGCCCCAGCATTTT
j_gene: TRBJ2-3; d_gene: NA; len: 14; abundance: once; v_gene: TRBV19; CDR3aa: CASSISPQADTQYF; CDR3nt: TGTGCCAGTAGTATCTCGCCGCAGGCAGATACGCAGTATTTT
j_gene: TRBJ2-5; d_gene: NA; len: 12; abundance: NA; v_gene: TRBV7-8; CDR3aa: CASSLGRETQYF; CDR3nt: TGTGCCAGCAGCTTGGGCCGAGAGACCCAGTACTTC
j_gene: TRBJ2-2; d_gene: TRBD2; len: 17; abundance: NA; v_gene: TRBV4-1; CDR3aa: CASSQGSGRTNTGELFF; CDR3nt: TGCGCCAGCAGCCAGGGTAGCGGGAGAACTAACACCGGGGAGCTGTTTTTT
j_gene: TRBJ1-1; d_gene: TRBD1; len: 15; abundance: NA; v_gene: TRBV9; CDR3aa: CASSVGGQGMSEAFF; CDR3nt: TGTGCCAGCAGCGTAGGGGGACAGGGGATGTCAGAAGCTTTCTTT
j_gene: TRBJ2-7; d_gene: NA; len: 15; abundance: NA; v_gene: TRBV11-2; CDR3aa: CASNPGGQGAREQYF; CDR3nt: TGTGCCAGCAATCCCGGGGGGCAGGGGGCGCGAGAGCAGTACTTC
j_gene: TRBJ1-5; d_gene: TRBD1; len: 14; abundance: NA; v_gene: TRBV6-5; CDR3aa: CASSGTESNQPQHF; CDR3nt: TGTGCCAGCTCCGGGACAGAGAGCAATCAGCCCCAGCATTTT
j_gene: TRBJ2-5; d_gene: TRBD2; len: 15; abundance: NA; v_gene: TRBV7-2; CDR3aa: CASSRTSGDGETQYF; CDR3nt: TGTGCCAGCAGCAGGACTAGCGGGGACGGTGAGACCCAGTACTTC
j_gene: TRBJ1-5; d_gene: NA; len: 13; abundance: once; v_gene: TRBV7-8; CDR3aa: CASSLGQNQPQHF; CDR3nt: TGTGCCAGCAGCTTAGGACAAAATCAGCCCCAGCATTTT
j_gene: TRBJ2-1; d_gene: TRBD2; len: 16; abundance: NA; v_gene: TRBV15; CDR3aa: CATSRAGTSGYNEQFF; CDR3nt: TGTGCCACCAGCAGGGCCGGGACTAGCGGTTACAATGAGCAGTTCTTC
j_gene: TRBJ1-5; d_gene: TRBD1; len: 14; abundance: NA; v_gene: TRBV27; CDR3aa: CASSLTGGKQPQHF; CDR3nt: TGTGCCAGCAGTTTGACAGGGGGGAAACAGCCCCAGCATTTT
j_gene: TRBJ2-7; d_gene: TRBD1; len: 15; abundance: few; v_gene: TRBV28; CDR3aa: CASSLAGQGRYEQYF; CDR3nt: TGTGCCAGCAGTTTGGCTGGACAGGGGCGATACGAGCAGTACTTC
j_gene: TRBJ1-2; d_gene: NA; len: 13; abundance: NA; v_gene: TRBV3-1/TRBV3-2; CDR3aa: CASSHQVSRSYTF; CDR3nt: TGTGCCAGCAGCCATCAGGTTAGTCGTAGCTACACCTTC
j_gene: TRBJ1-5; d_gene: NA; len: 15; abundance: NA; v_gene: TRBV19; CDR3aa: CASSTQGSSNQPQHF; CDR3nt: TGTGCCAGTAGTACACAGGGATCGAGCAATCAGCCCCAGCATTTT
j_gene: TRBJ1-1; d_gene: NA; len: 11; abundance: NA; v_gene: TRBV29-1; CDR3aa: CSVSRDTEAFF; CDR3nt: TGCAGTGTAAGCAGGGACACTGAAGCTTTCTTT
j_gene: TRBJ1-2; d_gene: NA; len: 14; abundance: NA; v_gene: TRBV5-4; CDR3aa: CASSLRGTSGGYTF; CDR3nt: TGTGCCAGCAGCTTGCGGGGGACCTCTGGGGGCTACACCTTC
j_gene: TRBJ1-4; d_gene: NA; len: 14; abundance: NA; v_gene: TRBV19; CDR3aa: CASSIAGLGEKLFF; CDR3nt: TGTGCCAGTAGTATAGCAGGGCTGGGGGAAAAACTGTTTTTT
j_gene: TRBJ1-4; d_gene: TRBD1; len: 14; abundance: NA; v_gene: TRBV12-5; CDR3aa: CASGRQGTNEKLFF; CDR3nt: TGTGCTAGTGGCAGACAGGGAACTAATGAAAAACTGTTTTTT
j_gene: TRBJ1-2; d_gene: NA; len: 15; abundance: few; v_gene: TRBV11-2; CDR3aa: CASPSRRSIDYGYTF; CDR3nt: TGTGCCAGCCCTTCCCGGAGGAGCATAGACTATGGCTACACCTTC
j_gene: TRBJ2-7; d_gene: TRBD1; len: 17; abundance: many; v_gene: TRBV7-3; CDR3aa: CASSSPNGTGHSYEQYF; CDR3nt: TGTGCCAGCAGCTCCCCTAACGGGACAGGGCACTCCTACGAGCAGTACTTC
j_gene: TRBJ1-2; d_gene: TRBD1; len: 15; abundance: NA; v_gene: TRBV19; CDR3aa: CATAGQGAADYGYTF; CDR3nt: TGTGCCACGGCGGGACAGGGTGCGGCGGACTATGGCTACACCTTC
j_gene: TRBJ2-5; d_gene: TRBD2; len: 14; abundance: once; v_gene: TRBV29-1; CDR3aa: CSVGYSGGAETQYF; CDR3nt: TGCAGCGTTGGGTACAGCGGGGGGGCCGAGACCCAGTACTTC
j_gene: TRBJ1-2; d_gene: TRBD1; len: 16; abundance: NA; v_gene: TRBV7-9; CDR3aa: CASSTTTGVWGYGYTF; CDR3nt: TGTGCCAGCAGCACAACAACAGGGGTTTGGGGCTATGGCTACACCTTC
j_gene: TRBJ1-2; d_gene: NA; len: 13; abundance: few; v_gene: TRBV2; CDR3aa: CASSERAGYGYTF; CDR3nt: TGTGCCAGCAGTGAAAGGGCAGGGTATGGCTACACCTTC
j_gene: TRBJ1-4; d_gene: TRBD1; len: 14; abundance: NA; v_gene: TRBV18; CDR3aa: CASSQGQGREKLFF; CDR3nt: TGTGCCAGCTCACAAGGACAGGGACGGGAAAAACTGTTTTTT
j_gene: TRBJ1-2; d_gene: TRBD1; len: 15; abundance: NA; v_gene: TRBV18; CDR3aa: CASSLGQGVDYGYTF; CDR3nt: TGTGCCAGCTCACTGGGACAGGGGGTAGACTATGGCTACACCTTC
j_gene: TRBJ1-1; d_gene: NA; len: 14; abundance: NA; v_gene: TRBV5-1; CDR3aa: CASGHELPNTEAFF; CDR3nt: TGCGCCAGCGGACATGAATTGCCAAACACTGAAGCTTTCTTT
j_gene: TRBJ1-6; d_gene: TRBD1; len: 15; abundance: NA; v_gene: TRBV6-5; CDR3aa: CASTPWDRGSSPLHF; CDR3nt: TGTGCCAGCACCCCCTGGGACAGGGGGTCTTCACCCCTCCACTTT
j_gene: TRBJ2-5; d_gene: TRBD2; len: 16; abundance: NA; v_gene: TRBV6-2/TRBV6-3; CDR3aa: CASSLPAGGVQETQYF; CDR3nt: TGTGCCAGCAGCCTCCCGGCGGGGGGCGTTCAAGAGACCCAGTACTTC
j_gene: TRBJ2-2; d_gene: NA; len: 15; abundance: once; v_gene: TRBV5-1; CDR3aa: CASSLGQSGTGELFF; CDR3nt: TGCGCCAGCAGCTTGGGGCAGTCGGGCACCGGGGAGCTGTTTTTT
j_gene: TRBJ2-3; d_gene: NA; len: 17; abundance: NA; v_gene: TRBV5-6; CDR3aa: CASSTSTGDFGTDTQYF; CDR3nt: TGTGCCAGCAGCACGTCGACAGGCGACTTCGGGACAGATACGCAGTATTTT
j_gene: TRBJ1-3; d_gene: TRBD1; len: 17; abundance: NA; v_gene: TRBV23-1; CDR3aa: CASSHQDRARGGNTIYF; CDR3nt: TGCGCCAGCAGTCATCAGGACAGGGCCCGGGGAGGAAACACCATATATTTT
j_gene: TRBJ2-5; d_gene: NA; len: 15; abundance: NA; v_gene: TRBV6-1; CDR3aa: CASSDMRRTGETQYF; CDR3nt: TGTGCCAGCAGCGACATGAGGAGGACGGGGGAGACCCAGTACTTC
j_gene: TRBJ1-2; d_gene: NA; len: 14; abundance: NA; v_gene: TRBV2; CDR3aa: CASSEVGRGRGYTF; CDR3nt: TGTGCCAGCAGTGAGGTGGGCAGGGGACGTGGCTACACCTTC
j_gene: TRBJ2-5; d_gene: NA; len: 16; abundance: NA; v_gene: TRBV5-1; CDR3aa: CASSLGGSDQQETQYF; CDR3nt: TGCGCCAGCAGCTTGGGCGGCAGCGACCAACAAGAGACCCAGTACTTC
j_gene: TRBJ2-1; d_gene: TRBD2; len: 16; abundance: once; v_gene: TRBV6-1; CDR3aa: CASSEALLAVYNEQFF; CDR3nt: TGTGCCAGCAGTGAAGCGCTACTAGCGGTATACAATGAGCAGTTCTTC
j_gene: TRBJ1-5; d_gene: TRBD1; len: 15; abundance: NA; v_gene: TRBV5-6; CDR3aa: CASSLGAGGGQPQHF; CDR3nt: TGTGCCAGCAGCTTGGGGGCAGGGGGAGGTCAGCCCCAGCATTTT